This entry concerns a single TCR beta chain. The antigen remains undetermined. The assay used deep level. Repertoires were generated with immunoSEQ multiplex PCR, while TCRdb's copy carries only in-frame clones and drops some. The table has about 2.2 million clones, about 93% seen once. This CDR3 has 15 residues. CDR1 KGHSH and CDR2 LQKENI come from the germline V gene. The V and J ends lost 2 bases and 2 bases respectively, with 13 bases between them. The data were obtained in a study of shared clonotypes between healthy human individuals. Study-wide background: The plates for each donor numbered three CD4 naive, three CD4 memory, two CD8 naive and one CD8 memory.

Study-level results: There were few donors, and this limited the genetic and exposure-history diversity represented.

Naive CD8 cells comprised CD45RO-negative, CCR7-positively selected cells, excluding terminally differentiated effector memory CD45RA+ cells. Donors had no recently reported acute infections or vaccinations and were HIV-negative. This TCR derives from a young man in good health. Some clones in this sample may be carry-over from other donors' samples. The sequencing input was naive CD8+ T cells from PBMCs. The rearrangement joins TRBV18 to TRBJ2-7; TRBD1 is a possible D gene (6 bases). The CDR3 is CASSPYGGVAYEQYF. The CDR3 region has the DNA TGTGCCAGCTCACCATATGGGGGCGTCGCCTACGAGCAGTACTTC.